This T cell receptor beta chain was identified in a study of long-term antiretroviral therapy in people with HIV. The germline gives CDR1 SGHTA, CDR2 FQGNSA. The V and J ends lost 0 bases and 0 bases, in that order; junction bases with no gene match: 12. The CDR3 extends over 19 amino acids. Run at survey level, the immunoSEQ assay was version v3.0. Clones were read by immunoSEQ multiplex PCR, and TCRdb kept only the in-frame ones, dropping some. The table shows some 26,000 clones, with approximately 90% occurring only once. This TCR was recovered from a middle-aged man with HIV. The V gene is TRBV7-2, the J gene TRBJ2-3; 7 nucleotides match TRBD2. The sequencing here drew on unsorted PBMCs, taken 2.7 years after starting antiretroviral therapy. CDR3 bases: TGTGCCAGCAGCTTAGCAATCAGCGGGACCTATTCTAGCACAGATACGCAGTATTTT. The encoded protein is CASSLAISGTYSSTDTQYF.